This TCR beta chain was retrieved from a study of blood T cell repertoires in COVID-19. The overall study: Some COVID-19 samples were acute and others convalescent; all came from the United States, Italy and Spain. PBMCs, B-cell-depleted T cells, or T cells were the source of the cDNA or gDNA that made up the material.

CDR3 length: 13 residues. Trimming shortened V by 0 bases and J by 6 bases, and 6 bases separated the two germline ends. CDR1 is SEHNR and CDR2 is FQNEAQ in the germline V gene (reference sequence). Original processing methods: How many nucleated cells were present was estimated from reference gene primer amplification. Some clones are missing from TCRdb's copy, which holds only in-frame ones; the method was immunoSEQ multiplex PCR. V, J and clone size reflect that table, while D and trimming were determined from the DNA. The top ten hold 5.5% to 7% of the sample, which has about 68,000 clones, about 86% seen once. This clone occurred once.

The receptor's source is a man at least 80 years old with COVID-19, enrolled during active disease. The sample taken for sequencing was peripheral blood. This chain links TRBV7-9 with TRBJ1-5; no reliable D call. CDR3 nucleotide sequence: TGTGCCAGCAGCTTAGCGTTCGGTCAGCCCCAGCATTTT. It is translated as CASSLAFGQPQHF.